Presented here are 28 T cell receptor beta chains from one specimen sequenced in a study of neurological immune-mediated disorders. The time point here: longitudinal time-point 1 (baseline). MiXCR, run by TCRdb on the 5' RACE reads, gives a single entry per CDR3 protein. The repertoire holds 35,000 or so distinct CDR3 sequences, with less than 3.5% as singletons. Sequencing was done on a sample of PBMCs. The origin of the receptors is a woman aged 55-69 years with multiple sclerosis.

This clonotype appeared many times. The chain recombines TRBV5-1 with TRBJ2-7, with 9 bases lining up with TRBD1. Trimming took 0 bases from V and 2 from J; bases not matched to a gene: 3. This CDR3 is 15 amino acids long. Germline values: CDR1 SGHRS, CDR2 YFSETQ. The CDR3 region is CASSLGQGGPYEQYF. For the CDR3, the DNA is TGCGCCAGCAGCTTGGGACAGGGGGGACCCTACGAGCAGTACTTC. Full variable domain (remainder filled in from reference TRBV5-1 and TRBJ2-7): KAGVTQTPRYLIKTRGQQVTLSCSPISGHRSVSWYQQTPGQGLQFLFEYFSETQRNKGNFPGRFSGRQFSNSRSEMNVSTLELGDSALYLCASSLGQGGPYEQYFGPGTRLTVT.

This clonotype was observed at least ten times. The chain uses TRBV15 and TRBJ1-1, with 12 bases fitting TRBD1. Trimming at V came to 3 bases and at J to 4 bases, leaving 9 bases not matched to a gene. The CDR3 is 17 residues long. CDR1 is LNHNV and CDR2 is YYDKDF in the germline V gene (reference sequence). The CDR3 region is CATSSDGTGGFLTEAFF. The DNA of the CDR3 is TGTGCCACCAGCAGTGACGGGACAGGGGGCTTCCTCACTGAAGCTTTCTTT.

This clonotype has at least ten counts. This chain connects TRBV5-1 to TRBJ1-2; D might be TRBD1 (6 bases). With 3 bases removed from V and 8 bases from J, the gap between germline ends came to 11 bases. Germline V gene lookup returns CDR1 SGHRS and CDR2 YFSETQ. The CDR3 contains 12 residues. For the CDR3, the DNA is TGCGCCAGCAGCTGGGACACGTCCGGCTACACCTTC. Translating gives CASSWDTSGYTF.

In this sample, this clonotype turned up many times. This sequence joins TRBV6-6 and TRBJ2-7, with unresolved D. Looked up from germline, CDR1 is MNHNY and CDR2 is SVGAGI (reference sequence). The CDR3 loop spans 13 amino acids. Trimming cost V 4 bases and J 4 bases, with 11 bases left between them. The CDR3 DNA follows: TGTGCCAGCAGTTCCCCGGTGGCGTACGAGCAGTACTTC. Amino acids: CASSSPVAYEQYF.

This clonotype occurred many times. The chain uses TRBV29-1 and TRBJ1-1; D gene unclear. Germline values: CDR1 SQVTM, CDR2 ANQGSEA. The CDR3 runs 10 residues. Trimming took 4 bases from V and 6 from J, leaving 6 bases between them. CDR3 in DNA: TGCAGCGTTGGGTCCGCTGAAGCTTTCTTT. Protein product: CSVGSAEAFF.

This clonotype was observed many times. The gene calls are TRBV5-1 and TRBJ2-1, with D uncertain. CDR1 is SGHRS and CDR2 is YFSETQ in the germline V gene. Trimming took 4 bases from V and 6 from J, leaving 8 bases between them. The length of the CDR3 is 12 residues. This chain's CDR3 is CASSTARNEQFF. Written as DNA, the CDR3 is TGCGCCAGCAGCACCGCTCGCAATGAGCAGTTCTTC. The full variable domain, rest sourced from reference TRBV5-1 and TRBJ2-1, is KAGVTQTPRYLIKTRGQQVTLSCSPISGHRSVSWYQQTPGQGLQFLFEYFSETQRNKGNFPGRFSGRQFSNSRSEMNVSTLELGDSALYLCASSTARNEQFFGPGTRLTVL.

In this sample, this clonotype turned up many times. The chain couples TRBV5-6 to TRBJ2-7; maybe TRBD1 (5 bases). This CDR3 is 14 amino acids long. Trimming pared 1 base from V and 6 bases from J, leaving 14 bases between. CDR1 and CDR2 from the germline V gene are SGHDT and YYEEEE. CDR3 DNA sequence: TGTGCCAGCAGCTTGAAGGGGCCCCTTGCCGAGCAGTACTTC. It codes for CASSLKGPLAEQYF.

This clonotype showed up just a few times. The rearrangement joins TRBV20-1 to TRBJ1-6, with D perhaps matching TRBD1 (6 bases). Germline V gene data show CDR1 as DFQATT and CDR2 as SNEGSKA (reference sequence). The CDR3 covers 12 residues. V gave up 4 bases and J gave up 15 bases, with 16 bases separating them. This CDR3 is CSATYRVSHLHF. DNA of the CDR3: TGCAGTGCTACGTACAGGGTTTCCCACCTCCACTTT.

This clonotype was observed many times. The chain joins TRBV18 to TRBJ1-1; no clear D. This CDR3 region has 13 residues. Trimming shortened V by 2 bases and J by 0 bases, and 4 bases separated the two germline ends. CDR1 KGHSH and CDR2 LQKENI come from the germline V gene. The CDR3 nucleotides read TGTGCCAGCTCACCAGAGTTGAACACTGAAGCTTTCTTT. Its protein is CASSPELNTEAFF. Together with reference TRBV18 and TRBJ1-1, the CDR3 gives the full variable domain: NAGVMQNPRHLVRRRGQEARLRCSPMKGHSHVYWYRQLPEEGLKFMVYLQKENIIDESGMPKERFSAEFPKEGPSILRIQQVVRGDSAAYFCASSPELNTEAFFGQGTRLTVV.

This clonotype was counted at least ten times. This chain connects TRBV9 to TRBJ2-3, with D perhaps matching TRBD1 or TRBD2 (5 bases each). The germline V gene encodes CDR1 SGDLS and CDR2 YYNGEE. This CDR3 has 15 residues. V lost 0 bases and J 0 bases, leaving 8 bases between the germline ends. The CDR3 loop is CASSVGWGSTDTQYF. In DNA, the CDR3 is TGTGCCAGCAGCGTAGGTTGGGGGAGCACAGATACGCAGTATTTT.

The chain joins TRBV6-2 or TRBV6-3 to TRBJ1-5; D is ambiguous. Per germline, CDR1 MNHEY and CDR2 SVGEGT. V was clipped by 2 bases and J by 0 bases, with 8 bases between them. This CDR3 spans 15 amino acids. The CDR3 loop reads CASSYGDSSNQPQHF. As DNA, the CDR3 is TGTGCCAGCAGTTACGGGGATTCTAGCAATCAGCCCCAGCATTTT.

This clonotype occurred many times. The chain joins TRBV5-1 to TRBJ2-7, with 8 bases that match TRBD1. The CDR3 is 17 residues long. Looked up from germline, CDR1 is SGHRS and CDR2 is YFSETQ. Trimming cost V 0 bases and J 3 bases; bases outside gene matches: 11. CDR3 loop: CASSLGLTGQGNYEQYF. The CDR3 DNA reads TGCGCCAGCAGCTTGGGCCTGACCGGACAGGGAAACTACGAGCAGTACTTC.

Many counts were recorded for this clonotype. This rearrangement joins TRBV5-5 to TRBJ1-2; 9 positions agree with TRBD1. Trimming took 4 bases from V and 1 from J; bases not matched to a gene: 5. CDR1 and CDR2 from the germline V gene are SGHKS and YYEKEE (reference sequence). This CDR3 region has 15 residues. The CDR3 sequence: CASSPQGAFNYGYTF. The DNA for the CDR3 is TGTGCCAGCAGCCCACAGGGGGCCTTTAACTATGGCTACACCTTC.

This clonotype was detected ten times or more. The chain has TRBV4-1 and TRBJ1-5; tentative D call: TRBD1 (5 bases). Germline V gene data show CDR1 as MGHRA and CDR2 as YSYEKL. Trimming left V 0 bases short and J 7 bases short, with 10 bases between. The CDR3 spans 14 residues. The CDR3 bases are TGCGCCAGCAGCCAAGACCGAGGGGCCCAGCCCCAGCATTTT. This gives the protein CASSQDRGAQPQHF.

A remark on this clonotype: A clone one base away is much larger, so this may be a read error. The rearrangement joins TRBV20-1 to TRBJ2-2, with a possible D match to TRBD2 (5 bases). The CDR3 has 13 residues. From germline, CDR1 is DFQATT and CDR2 SNEGSKA (reference sequence). The CDR3 nucleotides are TGCAGTGCTTACCCAGTAAACACCGGGGATCTGTTTTTT. Protein product: CSAYPVNTGDLFF.

This clonotype has more than one count but fewer than ten. V usage is TRBV18 and J usage is TRBJ2-5; D may be TRBD1 (5 bases). Trimming stripped 3 bases from V and 2 bases from J, with 10 bases between. Germline V gene lookup returns CDR1 KGHSH and CDR2 LQKENI. CDR3 length: 14 amino acids. The CDR3 sequence is CASSPTVQQETQYF. DNA of the CDR3: TGTGCCAGCTCACCGACAGTCCAACAAGAGACCCAGTACTTC.

As for this clonotype: A much larger clone lies a single base off, so this may be a read error. The chain has TRBV5-1 and TRBJ1-3, with no clear D. Germline CDR1 and CDR2: SGHRS and YFSETQ. V was pared by 3 bases and J by 0 bases, with 10 bases between. The CDR3 extends over 15 amino acids. The CDR3 DNA follows: TGCGCCAGCAGCTCGGACCTCCTCTCTGGAAACACCATATATTTT. Encoded protein: CASSSDLLSGNTIYF.

This clonotype appeared many times. The gene calls are TRBV5-1 and TRBJ1-2; maybe TRBD1 (6 bases). The CDR3 extends over 15 amino acids. V lost 4 bases and J lost 4, with 17 bases in between. Germline CDR1 and CDR2: SGHRS and YFSETQ. Written as DNA, the CDR3 is TGCGCCAGCAGCCAAGACAGCTCCAGGGGCTATGGCTACACCTTC. Amino acids: CASSQDSSRGYGYTF.

This clonotype has a count of ten or more. The chain carries TRBV20-1 and TRBJ2-5, with 9 bases lining up with TRBD1. The CDR3 consists of 16 residues. Germline CDR1 and CDR2: DFQATT and SNEGSKA (reference sequence). The trim removed 1 base at V and 6 bases at J, leaving 12 bases unmatched. The CDR3 sequence is CSARVGSQGAFKTQYF. The CDR3 nucleotides read TGCAGTGCTAGAGTTGGGTCACAGGGGGCGTTTAAGACCCAGTACTTC.

This clonotype was picked up many times. This rearrangement joins TRBV5-1 to TRBJ1-2, with D maybe TRBD1 (6 bases). Trimming left V 4 bases short and J 0 bases short, with 22 bases between. Per the germline V gene, CDR1 is SGHRS and CDR2 is YFSETQ. The CDR3 loop spans 18 amino acids. CDR3 loop: CASSLDQTGSRTNYGYTF. The CDR3 coding sequence is TGCGCCAGCAGCCTGGACCAGACAGGATCGAGGACTAACTATGGCTACACCTTC.

The sample holds many counts of this clonotype. This chain links TRBV9 with TRBJ2-7, with 10 positions matching TRBD1. CDR3 size: 15 residues. The ends lost 0 bases at V and 4 bases at J; junction bases unmatched: 4. The germline V gene encodes CDR1 SGDLS and CDR2 YYNGEE. The CDR3 DNA sequence: TGTGCCAGCAGCGTAGGAGGGACAGGGGTATACGAGCAGTACTTC. As protein: CASSVGGTGVYEQYF.

This clonotype was seen repeatedly, ten times or more. A much larger clone differs by one base, so this may be a read error. The rearrangement uses TRBV20-1 and TRBJ1-3, with D maybe TRBD1 (6 bases). The length of the CDR3 is 13 residues. CDR1 DFQATT and CDR2 SNEGSKA come from the germline V gene (reference sequence). The DNA for the CDR3 is TGCAGTGCTGTACAGGGCGGTGGAAAAACCATATATTTT. As protein: CSAVQGGGKTIYF.

In its sample, this clonotype was seen many times. This sequence joins TRBV6-5 and TRBJ2-2, with TRBD2 identical over 7 bases. With 1 base clipped from V and 6 bases from J, the junction kept 5 bases outside the gene matches. The CDR3 consists of 15 residues. In germline, CDR1 is MNHEY, CDR2 SVGAGI. The CDR3 DNA follows: TGTGCCAGCAGTTACTTTGGGACTAAAGCCGGGGAGCTGTTTTTT. It is translated as CASSYFGTKAGELFF.

This clonotype was seen many times. The CDR3, as DNA: TGCGCCAGCTCCCAAGTTCAGGGGCTTGGCTACACCTTC. This sequence encodes CASSQVQGLGYTF. This chain uses TRBV4-1 with TRBJ1-2; D possibly corresponds to TRBD1 (6 bases). This CDR3 region has 13 residues. Germline loops: CDR1 MGHRA, CDR2 YSYEKL. The germline V and J ends were trimmed by 8 bases and 7 bases, with 17 bases remaining between them.

At least ten counts were recorded for this clonotype. The chain employs TRBV12-3 or TRBV12-4 and TRBJ1-1; maybe TRBD1 (6 bases). V was shortened by 5 bases and J by 5 bases, with 12 bases between the two germline ends. This CDR3 has 13 residues. The CDR3 loop reads CASSPTGPTEAFF. The CDR3 DNA sequence: TGTGCCAGCAGTCCCACAGGGCCAACTGAAGCTTTCTTT.

This clonotype was seen many times. This chain connects TRBV20-1 to TRBJ2-3, with 11 bases identical to TRBD1. The germline gives CDR1 DFQATT, CDR2 SNEGSKA (reference sequence). The CDR3 is 15 residues long. With 0 bases clipped from V and 6 bases from J, the junction kept 5 bases outside the gene matches. The chain's CDR3 is CSARDWGQGGDTQYF. The CDR3 nucleotides read TGCAGTGCTAGAGATTGGGGACAGGGGGGGGATACGCAGTATTTT.

This clonotype was detected only a few times. The rearrangement joins TRBV27 to TRBJ2-5, with 8 bases that match TRBD2. This CDR3 spans 16 amino acids. Per germline, CDR1 MNHEY and CDR2 SMNVEV (reference sequence). V trimming: 5 bases; J trimming: 4 bases; junction bases outside the gene matches: 12. CDR3 in amino acids: CASSPPGLGSGETQYF. The CDR3 DNA follows: TGTGCCAGCAGTCCACCGGGACTAGGGTCTGGAGAGACCCAGTACTTC.

There are many counts of this clonotype. The chain employs TRBV18 and TRBJ1-3; D remains unclear. Per germline, CDR1 KGHSH and CDR2 LQKENI. The CDR3 contains 13 residues. The V gene lost 1 base and the J gene lost 6 bases, with 7 bases spanning the gap. The CDR3 coding sequence is TGTGCCAGCTCACCACGGCCGGCAAACACCATATATTTT. Translated, it gives CASSPRPANTIYF.